This T cell receptor (beta chain) was found in a study of blood T cell repertoires in COVID-19. The V end lost 0 bases, the J end lost 0 bases, and 9 bases lay between the germline ends. Germline V lookup: CDR1 MGHRA, CDR2 YSYEKL. The CDR3 is 16 residues long. The data were produced by immunoSEQ multiplex PCR, yet TCRdb's version contains in-frame clones alone and is incomplete. The sample includes hundreds of thousands of clones, roughly 90% of them seen just once. This sequence joins TRBV4-1 and TRBJ1-5; D is ambiguous. This receptor was obtained from a woman between 25 and 40 years old with COVID-19, enrolled during active disease. Sequencing was done on a sample of peripheral blood. CDR3 amino acids: CASSQDAQDSNQPQHF. In DNA form, the CDR3 reads TGCGCCAGCAGCCAAGATGCGCAGGATAGCAATCAGCCCCAGCATTTT.